This T cell receptor (beta chain) was captured by sequencing in a study of OX40 agonist ivuxolimab in advanced cancers. As for the study more broadly: Ivuxolimab was an agonistic, fully human IgG2 monoclonal antibody directed against OX40 (CD134), a costimulatory receptor. The purpose of peripheral TCRbeta sequencing was to test whether ivuxolimab changed TCR sequence diversity and led to clonal T-cell expansion. Of the 50 or so patients in dose escalation, approximately 20 had hepatocellular carcinoma, approximately 15 had melanoma, 9 had renal cell carcinoma and 9 had head and neck cancer. Intravenous ivuxolimab was administered to patients every 2 weeks at six dose levels: 0.01, 0.1, 0.3, 1.5, 3 and 10 mg/kg. The dose-escalation cohort was approximately 83% male with a mean age of roughly 60 years, ranging from about 20 to 85. The paper covers the monotherapy dose-escalation part of the phase I ivuxolimab trial, which included N ≈ 50 patients. Partial responses were achieved by three dose-escalation patients, of whom one had hepatocellular carcinoma and two had cutaneous melanoma. Patients were allowed to have had prior anti-PD-1, anti-PD-L1 or anti-CTLA-4 therapy, and approximately 37% of the dose-escalation patients had been treated with checkpoint inhibitors. Paper-wide results and their limitations: Low levels of normalized T-cell clonal expansion were also shown by some nonresponding patients. In the 0.1-3.0 mg/kg groups, partial responders had among the lowest normalized peripheral clonal expansion, particularly in CD8+ T cells. Antigen specificity was not determined for the clonally expanded peripheral T cells. After ivuxolimab, expanded clones were on average more numerous among CD8+ T cells than among CD4+ T cells. Clonal expansion of both CD4+ and CD8+ blood T cells was observed from baseline to week 6 at doses 0.1 to 3.0 mg/kg.

CDR1 is given as MNHNY and CDR2 as SVGAGI, both from the germline V gene (reference sequence). The CDR3 starts with the cysteine, ends with the phenylalanine, and has 13 residues. CDR3 DNA is the only sequence kept; it has 39 bases, read in frame from the first base. The trial excluded patients who had a history of autoimmune disease or who were on systemic immunosuppression. Peripheral blood for TCR sequencing was collected from all dose cohorts at baseline, on cycle 4 day 1, and on cycle 7 day 1. The samples were drawn from a first-in-human, open-label, multicenter phase I dose-escalation trial of ivuxolimab. Adults with locally advanced or metastatic head and neck squamous cell, hepatocellular, melanoma or renal cell carcinoma were enrolled in the trial. Before TCR sequencing, CD4+ T cells and CD8+ T cells from peripheral blood were sorted into separate populations. Genomic DNA was extracted from sorted cells for sequencing of the TCRbeta CDR3 region. TCRbeta CDR3 regions were sequenced using the immunoSEQ Assay. In TCRdb, the immuneACCESS table is reduced to in-frame sequences with V and J assigned. These tables do not hold every clone; where another copy was compared, an unresolved V gene accounts for under half, and the others remain unexplained. The sample table records about 80,000 clones; roughly four fifths of these occur just once. Over 5% of the sample lies in the top ten.

With respect to this clone: The antigen it binds to is not known. One end of the junction is discordant with germline, which a read error may explain.

The sequencing here drew on CD4+ or CD8+ T cells sorted from blood, taken in a trial of the OX40 agonist ivuxolimab. The TCR sequence derives from an adult with an advanced solid tumor such as melanoma, head and neck, liver or kidney cancer. Rearrangement joined TRBV6-6 to TRBJ1-2; TRBD1 is a possible D gene, resting on 6 matching bases. The nucleotide sequence reads TGTGCCATCAGTGACGGGGGCTGGTATGGCTACACCTTC. Translated, it gives CAISDGGWYGYTF.